The 22 T cell receptor beta chains below come from one sample, sequenced in a study of tumor-infiltrating lymphocytes in primary liver carcinoma (dated by TCRdb to the late 2010s). TCRdb records Illumina HiSeq 2500 as the sequencer. A constant-region primer and ProtoScript II reverse transcriptase were used to reverse-transcribe TCRbeta-specific cDNA from about 500 ng total RNA. The TCRbeta libraries were prepared through three rounds of nested multiplex PCR following a slightly modified ARM-PCR procedure. The first two PCR rounds used multiplex TRBV1-TRBV30 forward primers with a Cbeta reverse primer, each for roughly 10 cycles. TCRdb reworked the public reads: Q25 trimming with fastp, MiXCR clone assembly, productive beta chains retained. Rows with one shared CDR3 protein collapse into an entry with the most common genes and DNA. The sample yields roughly 180,000 distinct CDR3 sequences; about 55% were counted once. The ten largest make up under 75% of the sample.

RNA from unsorted whole blood was extracted with TRIzol reagent, and germline DNA was obtained with the DNeasy Blood & Tissue kit. Material: peripheral blood. All receptors derive from a middle-aged man with primary liver carcinoma and hepatitis B virus infection.

This clonotype was seen a handful of times. The chain employs TRBV29-1 and TRBJ2-3, with D possibly being TRBD2 (6 bases). V lost 3 bases to trimming and J lost 5 bases, with 18 bases between them. Germline lookup yields CDR1 SQVTM and CDR2 ANQGSEA. The CDR3 length is 15 residues. The CDR3 spells CSVESQVRGGDTQYF. CDR3 sequence (DNA): TGCAGCGTTGAGTCACAGGTCCGGGGAGGAGATACGCAGTATTTT.

The gene calls are TRBV30 and TRBJ2-5; TRBD1 agrees at 8 bases. Germline assignment: CDR1 GTSNPN and CDR2 SVGIG (reference sequence). CDR3 size: 15 residues. The ends lost 3 bases at V and 4 bases at J; junction bases unmatched: 10. The CDR3 spells CAWSRGQGARETQYF. The CDR3 nucleotides are TGTGCCTGGAGCCGAGGACAGGGAGCAAGAGAGACCCAGTACTTC. Full variable domain (missing parts from reference TRBV30 and TRBJ2-5): SQTIHQWPATLVQPVGSPLSLECTVEGTSNPNLYWYRQAAGRGLQLLFYSVGIGQISSEVPQNLSASRPQDRQFILSSKKLLLSDSGFYLCAWSRGQGARETQYFGPGTRLLVL.

The chain employs TRBV12-3 or TRBV12-4 and TRBJ1-4; 9 positions match TRBD1. The junction had 10 bases not matched to a gene; V was cut back by 8 bases and J by 9 bases. This CDR3 is built from 14 residues. CDR3 loop: CASDSGTGLKKLFF. CDR3 sequence (DNA): TGTGCCAGCGACTCCGGGACAGGGTTAAAAAAACTGTTTTTT.

Concerning this clonotype: Lacking the conserved final phenylalanine or tryptophan, this CDR3 likely reflects a read error. The chain carries TRBV10-3 and TRBJ1-1; 11 nucleotides align to TRBD1. The germline CDR1 and CDR2 sequences are ENHRY and SYGVKD. The J segment lost 0 bases and the V segment lost 0 bases, leaving 6 bases of the junction unmatched. The CDR3 runs to 18 residues. As DNA, the CDR3 is TGTGCCATCAGTGAGTCAGGGACAGGGGGAAGAATGAACACTGAAGCTTTCTCT. Protein sequence: CAISESGTGGRMNTEAFS.

This clonotype was seen many times. The chain couples TRBV11-2 to TRBJ2-1; possibly TRBD1 or TRBD2 for D (5 bases each). This CDR3 has 15 residues. V dropped 3 bases and J dropped 3 bases, with 12 bases sitting between them. Looked up from germline, CDR1 is SGHAT and CDR2 is FQNNGV. This chain's CDR3 is CASSFSGTIYNEQFF. The CDR3 nucleotides are TGTGCCAGCAGCTTCTCAGGGACGATCTACAATGAGCAGTTCTTC.

The J gene is TRBJ1-2, the V gene TRBV4-1; 8 bases are a match to TRBD1. J lost 7 bases, V lost 5 bases, and 3 bases had no gene match. The CDR3 is made up of 12 amino acids. Germline lookup yields CDR1 MGHRA and CDR2 YSYEKL. In nucleotides, the CDR3 is TGCGCCAGCAGCACAGGGGGACTTGGCTACACCTTC. Residues: CASSTGGLGYTF.

This clonotype has a handful of counts. J is TRBJ2-1 and V is TRBV4-1; D is tentatively TRBD1 or TRBD2 (5 bases each). In germline, CDR1 is MGHRA, CDR2 YSYEKL. The ends were cut back, 3 bases at V and 8 bases at J, with 5 bases in the middle. This CDR3 spans 11 amino acids. This CDR3 reads CASSQGHEQFF. CDR3 in DNA: TGCGCCAGCAGCCAGGGACATGAGCAGTTCTTC.

This sequence joins TRBV29-1 and TRBJ2-7, with D perhaps matching TRBD2 (5 bases). CDR1 is SQVTM and CDR2 is ANQGSEA in the germline V gene. V gave up 6 bases and J gave up 5 bases, with 14 bases separating them. This CDR3 comprises 12 residues. CDR3 sequence reads: CSVKMRGNEQYF. The CDR3 nucleotides read TGCAGCGTCAAAATGAGAGGGAACGAGCAGTACTTC.

The gene calls are TRBV30 and TRBJ1-3; D uncertain. CDR1 and CDR2 from the germline V gene are GTSNPN and SVGIG (reference sequence). The CDR3 consists of 14 residues. V lost 2 bases to trimming and J lost 2 bases, with 10 bases between them. This CDR3 is CAWSSSRPGNTIYF. In DNA form, the CDR3 reads TGTGCCTGGAGTTCCTCCAGGCCTGGAAACACCATATATTTT.

This sequence joins TRBV7-9 and TRBJ2-4; possible D gene TRBD1, 6 bases. V lost 4 bases to trimming and J lost 4 bases, with 14 bases between them. The V gene's germline CDR1 is SEHNR and CDR2 FQNEAQ (reference sequence). This CDR3 is 15 amino acids long. This CDR3 reads CASSSYRDTKNIQYF. The DNA for the CDR3 is TGTGCCAGCAGCTCCTACCGGGACACAAAAAACATTCAGTACTTC.

Remarks on this clonotype: This may arise from a read error, as a much more abundant clone is one base away. The chain recombines TRBV10-3 with TRBJ2-5; the D gene is possibly TRBD2 (5 bases). V shed 9 bases and J shed 5 bases, with 13 bases lying between them. Germline V gene sequence: CDR1 ENHRY, CDR2 SYGVKD. The CDR3 loop spans 12 amino acids. The CDR3 DNA sequence: TGTGCCATAGGAGCCGGGATCGAGACCCAGTACTTC. This gives the protein CAIGAGIETQYF.

For this clonotype: Sequence at one end of the junction differs from germline and may be a read error. The chain links TRBV7-9 to TRBJ1-3, with D uncertain. The length of the CDR3 is 15 residues. In germline, CDR1 is SEHNR, CDR2 FQNEAQ (reference sequence). CDR3 nucleotide sequence: TGTGCCAGCAGCTTAGCTGCGAACTCTGGAAACATCATATATTTT. Translating it yields CASSLAANSGNIIYF. Variable domain in full (rest from reference TRBV7-9 and TRBJ1-3): DTGVSQNPRHKITKRGQNVTFRCDPISEHNRLYWYRQTLGQGPEFLTYFQNEAQLEKSRLLSDRFSAERPKGSFSTLEIQRTEQGDSAMYLCASSLAANSGNIIYFGEGSWLTVV.

The table lists this clonotype with many counts. The V and J genes are TRBV4-2 and TRBJ2-5; D unclear. This CDR3 has 14 residues. The V end lost 0 bases, the J end lost 2 bases, and 7 bases lay between the germline ends. Germline CDR1 LGHNA, CDR2 YNFKEQ. The CDR3 here is CASSQDITQETQYF. CDR3 coding DNA: TGTGCCAGCAGCCAAGATATCACTCAAGAGACCCAGTACTTC.

This clonotype was seen only once. One end of the junction does not line up with germline, which may come from a read error. The V and J genes are TRBV11-1 and TRBJ2-3; unclear D gene. Per germline, CDR1 SGHAT and CDR2 FQDESV (reference sequence). The CDR3 extends over 13 amino acids. CDR3 residues: CASSLIRTDTQYF. As DNA, the CDR3 is TGCGCCAGCAGCTTAATCAGGACAGATACGCAGTATTTT.

The chain employs TRBV6-2 or TRBV6-3 and TRBJ1-1; no reliable D call. Germline V gives CDR1 MNHEY, CDR2 SVGEGT. V dropped 4 bases and J dropped 4 bases, with 7 bases sitting between them. CDR3 length: 12 amino acids. Here the CDR3 reads CASSLTVTEAFF. The CDR3 region has the DNA TGTGCCAGCAGTTTGACGGTCACTGAAGCTTTCTTT.

Concerning this clonotype: An end of the junction does not agree with germline; a read error may underlie this. The J gene is TRBJ2-1, the V gene TRBV11-2; TRBD2 aligns across 8 bases. Germline CDR1 and CDR2: SGHAT and FQNNGV. The CDR3 is made up of 15 amino acids. The CDR3 spells CASNLVRGRINEQFF. CDR3 nucleotides: TGTGCCAGCAACTTAGTGCGCGGGAGGATTAATGAGCAGTTCTTC.

Concerning this clonotype itself: A read error may produce the germline difference seen at one junction end. V and J are TRBV10-3 and TRBJ2-3, with 7 bases identical to TRBD1. This CDR3 has 15 residues. Germline V CDR1 and CDR2: ENHRY, SYGVKD. CDR3 DNA: TGTGCCACCAGTGAGGGTGACAGGGTGGGAGATACGCAGTATTTT. This gives the protein CATSEGDRVGDTQYF.

The chain carries TRBV5-4 and TRBJ1-1, with D possibly being TRBD1 (5 bases). Trimming stripped 4 bases from V and 1 base from J, with 14 bases between. The CDR3 spans 15 residues. Per germline, CDR1 SGHNT and CDR2 YYREEE (reference sequence). This chain's CDR3 is CASSTFQGSNTEAFF. In DNA form, the CDR3 reads TGTGCCAGCAGCACTTTTCAGGGATCGAACACTGAAGCTTTCTTT. The whole variable domain, remainder taken from reference TRBV5-4 and TRBJ1-1, is ETGVTQSPTHLIKTRGQQVTLRCSSQSGHNTVSWYQQALGQGPQFIFQYYREEENGRGNFPPRFSGLQFPNYSSELNVNALELDDSALYLCASSTFQGSNTEAFFGQGTRLTVV.

The chain carries TRBV6-1 and TRBJ1-5, with TRBD1 identical over 8 bases. V lost 6 bases to trimming and J lost 5 bases; unmatched junction nucleotides: 3. This CDR3 is 13 amino acids long. CDR1 is MNHNS and CDR2 is SASEGT in the germline V gene. CDR3 DNA: TGTGCCAGCAGAGTGACAGGGGATCAGCCCCAGCATTTT. Amino acids: CASRVTGDQPQHF.

Regarding this clonotype: A junction end diverges from the germline sequence, so it may reflect a read error. The CDR3 loop reads CVSSLELGGGLKYF. The CDR3 DNA reads as TGTGTCAGCAGCTTAGAATTGGGGGGGGGGCTGAAGTACTTC. The chain has TRBV11-2 and TRBJ2-7, with D possibly matching TRBD2 (7 bases). The length of the CDR3 is 14 residues. The germline CDR1 and CDR2 sequences are SGHAT and FQNNGV.

This chain joins TRBV5-5 and TRBJ2-1; 8 positions match TRBD2. Trimming at V came to 5 bases and at J to 2 bases, leaving 6 bases not matched to a gene. This CDR3 has 15 residues. From germline, CDR1 is SGHKS and CDR2 YYEKEE (reference sequence). The CDR3 reads CASRPTSGTYNEQFF. Written as DNA, the CDR3 is TGTGCCAGCAGACCTACTAGCGGTACCTACAATGAGCAGTTCTTC. Supplemented by reference TRBV5-5 and TRBJ2-1, the full variable domain reads DAGVTQSPTHLIKTRGQQVTLRCSPISGHKSVSWYQQVLGQGPQFIFQYYEKEERGRGNFPDRFSARQFPNYSSELNVNALLLGDSALYLCASRPTSGTYNEQFFGPGTRLTVL.

The rearrangement joins TRBV12-3 or TRBV12-4 to TRBJ1-2; no reliable D call. The CDR3 runs 14 residues. Between the trimmed V and J ends, which lost 5 bases and 5 bases, there was a span of 15 bases. For the CDR3, the DNA is TGTGCCAGCAGTCAAATCAAGGCTACTTATGGCTACACCTTC. Its translation is CASSQIKATYGYTF.